Sequencing of this T cell receptor beta chain was carried out in a study of OX40 agonist ivuxolimab in advanced cancers. Study-level information: Patients undergoing dose escalation presented with hepatocellular carcinoma, melanoma, renal cell or head and neck cancer. Whole-study results and caveats: CD4+ and CD8+ T cells in blood underwent clonal expansion by week 6 at 0.1 to 3.0 mg/kg.

Note on this clone: The antigen is unknown.

Autoimmune disease history or systemic immunosuppression disqualified patients. Blood sampling took place at baseline, cycle 4 day 1, and cycle 7 day 1. Produced via immunoSEQ multiplex PCR; TCRdb's table is partial and in-frame only. This sample carries roughly 92,000 clones, more than 85% of them seen once, and the ten largest clones take roughly 3.5%. The receptor was derived from an adult with an advanced solid tumor such as melanoma, head and neck, liver or kidney cancer. The material was CD4+ or CD8+ T cells sorted from blood, obtained in a trial of the OX40 agonist ivuxolimab.

CDR3 bases: TGTGCCAGCGGATCGGGACTCCACACAGATACGCAGTATTTT. As protein: CASGSGLHTDTQYF. This rearrangement joins TRBV6-1 to TRBJ2-3, with D tentatively TRBD2 (6 bases). Trimming removed 8 bases from V and 2 bases from J, with 14 bases in between. The CDR3 runs 14 residues. CDR1 MNHNS and CDR2 SASEGT come from the germline V gene.